The entry below describes one T cell receptor beta chain. Its antigen remains unknown. These data are taken from a study of T cell repertoires in aging, cancer and after chemotherapy. The overall study: Repeat sampling of healthy donors over several months to years showed clear clonal overlap. Study-level results: These repertoire data do not allow conclusions about immunological memory after chemotherapy. In cancer patients, declining TCR diversity with age involved lost richness and lost evenness.

Amplification of TCR beta used genomic DNA extracted from peripheral blood. Rearranged V-D-J TRB sequences were amplified with a mixed TRB-A/B primer pool. TCRdb passed the multiplex PCR reads through MiXCR, listing each CDR3 protein once. The sample holds approximately 11,000 distinct CDR3 sequences, 25% to 30% seen once. Germline CDR1 SGHRS, CDR2 YFSETQ. Trimming took 1 base from V and 0 from J, leaving 11 bases between them. The CDR3 length is 15 residues. This chain joins TRBV5-1 and TRBJ2-7, with TRBD2 as a possible D gene (5 bases). The sequencing sample was made of blood. The receptor was derived from a human donor in good health. This CDR3 is CASSLIVGSSYEQYF. CDR3 DNA: TGCGCCAGCAGCTTGATAGTGGGGAGCTCCTACGAGCAGTACTTC.